Below are 7 T cell receptor beta chains sequenced from a single sample in a study of blood T cell repertoires in COVID-19. Profiled with immunoSEQ multiplex PCR; TCRdb holds only in-frame clones, not every one. The repertoire includes about 140,000 clones, approximately 90% of them detected once, and roughly 8% sits in the top ten. The sample taken for sequencing was peripheral blood. All receptors come from a woman in her forties or fifties with active or convalescent COVID-19.

This clone was seen a single time. The V and J genes are TRBV15 and TRBJ1-1; possible D gene TRBD1, 5 bases. The CDR3 totals 14 residues. V gave up 0 bases and J gave up 5 bases, with 10 bases separating them. Per the germline V gene, CDR1 is LNHNV and CDR2 is YYDKDF (reference sequence). CDR3 DNA: TGTGCCACCAGCAGAGAAGGGGTCTGGACTGAAGCTTTCTTT. Translated, it gives CATSREGVWTEAFF.

V usage is TRBV4-3 and J usage is TRBJ1-1; 8 nucleotides line up with TRBD1. This CDR3 has 16 residues. The V gene end was trimmed by 4 bases and the J gene end by 1 base; junction bases not matched to a gene: 8. Germline CDR1 is LGHNA and CDR2 is YSLEER. CDR3 protein: CASSRNDRGENTEAFF. CDR3 nucleotides: TGCGCCAGCAGCCGCAATGACAGGGGAGAGAACACTGAAGCTTTCTTT.

The gene calls are TRBV4-1 and TRBJ2-3; unclear D gene. V was clipped by 3 bases and J by 3 bases, with 10 bases between them. The CDR3 has 14 residues. Germline V gene sequence: CDR1 MGHRA, CDR2 YSYEKL. The CDR3 spells CASSQEQTTDTQYF. For the CDR3, the DNA is TGCGCCAGCAGCCAGGAACAGACGACAGATACGCAGTATTTT.

The chain has TRBV6-2 or TRBV6-3 and TRBJ1-1; 9 bases align to TRBD1. The V segment lost 8 bases and the J segment 6 bases; nucleotides outside the gene matches: 10. Germline loops: CDR1 MNHEY, CDR2 SVGEGT. The CDR3 consists of 14 residues. This CDR3 reads CASCPWDREAEAFF. The CDR3 bases are TGTGCCAGCTGCCCATGGGACAGGGAAGCTGAAGCTTTCTTT.

This rearrangement joins TRBV4-1 to TRBJ1-1, with TRBD1 identical over 8 bases. The CDR3 runs to 15 residues. Losses at the gene ends were 3 bases for V and 3 bases for J; bases not matched to a gene: 6. Germline V gene lookup returns CDR1 MGHRA and CDR2 YSYEKL. CDR3 region: CASSQFSTGDTEAFF. CDR3 sequence (DNA): TGCGCCAGCAGCCAGTTTTCGACAGGGGACACTGAAGCTTTCTTT.

V and J are TRBV27 and TRBJ1-1, with 7 bases identical to TRBD1. CDR1 is MNHEY and CDR2 is SMNVEV in the germline V gene (reference sequence). V lost 5 bases, J lost 5 bases, and 8 bases stayed unmatched. The CDR3 totals 14 residues. CDR3 coding DNA: TGTGCCAGCAGTAATTACAGGGGAAGAACTGAAGCTTTCTTT. Translation: CASSNYRGRTEAFF.

Comments on this clone: One junction end disagrees with the germline gene, perhaps due to a read error. This chain connects TRBV7-7 to TRBJ2-5, with 8 bases fitting TRBD1. The CDR3 spans 14 residues. Germline loops: CDR1 SSHAT, CDR2 FNYEAQ (reference sequence). The chain's CDR3 is CASSQTGAQETQYF. CDR3 bases: TGTGCTAGCAGCCAGACAGGGGCCCAAGAGACCCAGTACTTC.